A single sample is the source of the 28 T cell receptor beta chains below, sequenced in a study of cytomegalovirus exposure and HLA in healthy donors. The PCR had 60 Vbeta and 13 Jbeta primers. The assay was immunoSEQ multiplex PCR, and TCRdb's table has in-frame clones only and misses some. The repertoire has roughly 180,000 clones, 80% of them found once; the top ten carry around 1.4%. The sample consisted of PBMCs. Receptors were obtained from a girl between 5 and 17 years old in good health and CMV-seropositive.

The table lists this clone with a few counts. The chain is built from TRBV2 and TRBJ1-4; no clear D gene. V lost 2 bases and J lost 8, with 9 bases in between. The CDR3 length is 13 residues. Germline CDR1 reads SNHLY; CDR2 reads FYNNEI. The CDR3 protein is CASSERSGEKLFF. The CDR3 DNA follows: TGTGCCAGCAGTGAAAGGTCGGGAGAAAAACTGTTTTTT.

This clone was found once. The chain joins TRBV11-2 to TRBJ2-3; 7 bases are a match to TRBD2. This CDR3 comprises 15 residues. Germline CDR1 and CDR2: SGHAT and FQNNGV. Trimming cost V 2 bases and J 6 bases; bases outside gene matches: 8. The CDR3 DNA follows: TGTGCCAGCAGCTTAAGACCGGGGGGTGCTGATACGCAGTATTTT. Translating gives CASSLRPGGADTQYF.

V gene TRBV20-1 combines with J gene TRBJ2-7, with D unresolved. Per germline, CDR1 DFQATT and CDR2 SNEGSKA (reference sequence). With 0 bases removed from V and 6 bases from J, the gap between germline ends came to 6 bases. The CDR3 runs 11 residues. CDR3 protein: CSARDRGEQYF. In DNA form, the CDR3 reads TGCAGTGCTAGAGATCGAGGCGAGCAGTACTTC.

The genes are TRBV6-5 and TRBJ2-7, with D perhaps matching TRBD2 (7 bases). The V end was cut by 0 bases, the J end by 0 bases, with 12 bases between. The CDR3 covers 16 residues. Germline V gene sequence: CDR1 MNHEY, CDR2 SVGAGI. The CDR3 spells CASSYSGGRGSYEQYF. Written as DNA, the CDR3 is TGTGCCAGCAGTTACTCCGGGGGGCGCGGCTCCTACGAGCAGTACTTC.

CDR3 loop: CASIRRTDQYF. The CDR3 DNA reads TGTGCCAGCATACGAAGGACAGACCAGTACTTC. The rearrangement uses TRBV2 and TRBJ2-5, with a weak D call TRBD1 (6 bases). The CDR3 totals 11 residues. V lost 7 bases, J lost 10 bases, and 13 bases lay in between. Germline V gives CDR1 SNHLY, CDR2 FYNNEI.

This clone was seen a few times. The V and J genes are TRBV5-6 and TRBJ1-5; possible D gene TRBD1, 6 bases. The CDR3 has 17 amino acids. V lost 2 bases and J 1 base, leaving 16 bases between the germline ends. The V gene's germline CDR1 is SGHDT and CDR2 YYEEEE. DNA for the CDR3: TGTGCCAGCAGCTTATCAGCTGACAGGCCGAGCAATCAGCCCCAGCATTTT. Translating it yields CASSLSADRPSNQPQHF.

The J gene is TRBJ2-5, the V gene TRBV19; 9 bases are a match to TRBD2. Germline V lookup: CDR1 LNHDA, CDR2 SQIVND (reference sequence). The V gene end was trimmed by 7 bases and the J gene end by 4 bases; junction bases not matched to a gene: 7. The CDR3 contains 14 residues. For the CDR3, the DNA is TGTGCCAGTACCCGAGCGGGAGGAGGAGAGACCCAGTACTTC. It encodes CASTRAGGGETQYF.

The chain uses TRBV7-3 and TRBJ2-1, with TRBD1 matching 7 bases. After removal of 5 bases from V and 4 bases from J, the junction contained 8 bases not matched to a gene. The germline gives CDR1 SGHTA, CDR2 FQGTGA. The CDR3 runs 15 residues. The CDR3 loop is CASSPDRLSYNEQFF. For the CDR3, the DNA is TGTGCCAGCAGCCCGGACAGGTTATCGTACAATGAGCAGTTCTTC.

The chain combines TRBV5-5 with TRBJ2-3, with TRBD2 matching over 16 bases. The V gene's germline CDR1 is SGHKS and CDR2 YYEKEE (reference sequence). The J segment lost 3 bases and the V segment lost 4 bases, leaving 8 bases of the junction unmatched. The CDR3 is 18 amino acids. CDR3 DNA sequence: TGTGCCAGCAGCCCGGGACTAGCGGGAGGGCCCAATACAGATACGCAGTATTTT. It encodes CASSPGLAGGPNTDTQYF.

The chain recombines TRBV7-9 with TRBJ2-5; tentative D call: TRBD2 (6 bases). Trimming cost V 7 bases and J 2 bases, with 11 bases left between them. CDR1 is SEHNR and CDR2 is FQNEAQ in the germline V gene (reference sequence). The CDR3 is made up of 13 amino acids. In DNA, the CDR3 is TGTGCCAGCACGTGGGGAGGACAAGAGACCCAGTACTTC. Protein: CASTWGGQETQYF.

This clone was recorded once. J is TRBJ2-7 and V is TRBV4-1, with D possibly matching TRBD2 (5 bases). In germline, CDR1 is MGHRA, CDR2 YSYEKL. Trimming pared 2 bases from V and 6 bases from J, leaving 8 bases between. The CDR3 is 12 amino acids. The CDR3 sequence is CASSQLTSEQYF. Here the CDR3 DNA reads TGCGCCAGCAGCCAACTAACTAGCGAGCAGTACTTC.

V is TRBV4-2 and J is TRBJ2-1; TRBD2 aligns across 9 bases. The germline gives CDR1 LGHNA, CDR2 YNFKEQ. V lost 5 bases and J lost 6; bases outside the gene matches: 5. This CDR3 spans 14 amino acids. The CDR3 loop is CASSLAGVSNEQFF. Written as DNA, the CDR3 is TGTGCCAGCAGCTTAGCGGGAGTTTCCAATGAGCAGTTCTTC.

On this clone itself: Mismatch with germline at one junction end may stem from a read error. The sample carries other DNA sequences with the same CDR3. The chain uses TRBV6-4 and TRBJ1-1, with D possibly TRBD1 on 6 matching bases. This CDR3 region has 13 residues. Germline V lookup: CDR1 MRHNA, CDR2 SNTAGT. The CDR3 loop reads CASSEDRYTEAFF. The CDR3 DNA reads TGTGCCAGCAGTGAAGACAGGTACACTGAAGCCTTCTTT.

The V and J genes are TRBV4-3 and TRBJ1-1, with D unclear. This CDR3 spans 14 amino acids. Trimming took off 0 bases at V and 1 base at J, with 6 bases between the two ends. Germline lookup yields CDR1 LGHNA and CDR2 YSLEER. This CDR3 reads CASSQDPGNTEAFF. The CDR3 DNA sequence: TGCGCCAGCAGCCAAGATCCCGGGAACACTGAAGCTTTCTTT.

The chain is built from TRBV27 and TRBJ2-7, with D possibly TRBD2 on 6 matching bases. With 6 bases removed from V and 2 bases from J, the gap between germline ends came to 11 bases. Germline V lookup: CDR1 MNHEY, CDR2 SMNVEV (reference sequence). The CDR3 totals 13 residues. The CDR3 reads CASRGRRTYEQYF. The CDR3 bases are TGTGCCAGCAGGGGGAGGAGGACCTACGAGCAGTACTTC.

The chain employs TRBV7-3 and TRBJ1-1, with 7 bases fitting TRBD1. CDR3 length equals 17 residues. Germline CDR1 reads SGHTA; CDR2 reads FQGTGA. With V trimmed by 5 bases and J by 0 bases, 12 bases remained unmatched. This CDR3 reads CASSPGTGALMNTEAFF. For the CDR3, the DNA is TGTGCCAGCAGCCCCGGTACAGGGGCCTTAATGAACACTGAAGCTTTCTTT.

The chain is built from TRBV29-1 and TRBJ1-2; 12 nucleotides agree with TRBD1. Losses at the gene ends were 7 bases for V and 4 bases for J; bases not matched to a gene: 7. This CDR3 is built from 14 residues. The germline gives CDR1 SQVTM, CDR2 ANQGSEA. The CDR3 DNA sequence: TGCAGCGCCCCCGGGACAGGGGGCAGCTATGGCTACACCTTC. Protein product: CSAPGTGGSYGYTF.

V and J are TRBV5-1 and TRBJ1-2, with a tentative D call TRBD1 (5 bases). The CDR3 loop spans 13 amino acids. Trimming cost V 7 bases and J 4 bases, with 14 bases left between them. Per germline, CDR1 SGHRS and CDR2 YFSETQ. The CDR3 protein is CASGGGFAYGYTF. DNA for the CDR3: TGCGCCAGCGGGGGGGGGTTCGCCTATGGCTACACCTTC.

This sequence joins TRBV6-5 and TRBJ2-1; possibly TRBD2 for D (7 bases). Between the trimmed V and J ends, which lost 3 bases and 5 bases, there was a span of 14 bases. From germline, CDR1 is MNHEY and CDR2 SVGAGI. This CDR3 has 15 amino acids. Written as DNA, the CDR3 is TGTGCCAGCAGTTATGAGGGGGGGCTTCACAATGAGCAGTTCTTC. This translates into CASSYEGGLHNEQFF.

The chain recombines TRBV18 with TRBJ1-1; 9 bases agree with TRBD1. This CDR3 is built from 15 residues. V shed 3 bases and J 6 bases; nucleotides not matched to a gene: 8. CDR1 and CDR2 (germline): KGHSH, LQKENI. CDR3 region: CASSPPADRGSEAFF. The CDR3 region has the DNA TGTGCCAGCTCACCCCCTGCCGACAGGGGGTCTGAAGCTTTCTTT.

The V gene is TRBV10-3, the J gene TRBJ2-7, with D possibly TRBD2 on 5 matching bases. Germline CDR1 and CDR2: ENHRY and SYGVKD. The V and J ends lost 2 bases and 5 bases respectively, with 16 bases between them. The CDR3 contains 15 residues. Here the CDR3 DNA reads TGTGCCATCAGTGAGGGGGAGCTACTCCGGGACGAGCAGTACTTC. Protein product: CAISEGELLRDEQYF.

V gene TRBV5-1 combines with J gene TRBJ2-5; tentative D call: TRBD1 (6 bases). The CDR3 runs 14 residues. Germline values: CDR1 SGHRS, CDR2 YFSETQ. Trimming took 4 bases from V and 2 from J, leaving 12 bases between them. CDR3 bases: TGCGCCAGCAGCGTTGACAGGATGCAAGAGACCCAGTACTTC. This encodes CASSVDRMQETQYF.

The chain employs TRBV19 and TRBJ1-5; 8 nucleotides line up with TRBD1. With 11 bases clipped from V and 0 bases from J, the junction kept 12 bases outside the gene matches. Germline CDR1 is LNHDA and CDR2 is SQIVND (reference sequence). CDR3 length equals 16 residues. The DNA for the CDR3 is TGTGCCGGACGGACAGGGAGTCGGGGTAGCAATCAGCCCCAGCATTTT. It encodes CAGRTGSRGSNQPQHF.

The chain carries TRBV5-1 and TRBJ1-1, with TRBD1 identical over 7 bases. V lost 4 bases and J lost 4; bases outside the gene matches: 7. This CDR3 comprises 14 residues. CDR1 is SGHRS, CDR2 YFSETQ, per germline. The DNA for the CDR3 is TGCGCCAGCAGCCTCACAGGGGCGGGCACTGAAGCTTTCTTT. Translation gives CASSLTGAGTEAFF.

The J gene is TRBJ2-7, the V gene TRBV4-1, with TRBD2 identical over 8 bases. CDR1 is MGHRA and CDR2 is YSYEKL in the germline V gene. The CDR3 length is 15 residues. V shed 1 base and J 6 bases; nucleotides not matched to a gene: 8. The CDR3 spells CASSQGFGREVEQYF. In DNA, the CDR3 is TGCGCCAGCAGCCAAGGGTTCGGGAGGGAGGTCGAGCAGTACTTC.

This chain joins TRBV18 and TRBJ2-2; 9 bases map to TRBD2. The CDR3 is 16 residues long. The V gene end was trimmed by 4 bases and the J gene end by 1 base; junction bases not matched to a gene: 4. Germline V gives CDR1 KGHSH, CDR2 LQKENI. CDR3 sequence: CASSQGLARNTGELFF. Here the CDR3 DNA reads TGTGCCAGCTCACAAGGACTAGCGAGGAACACCGGGGAGCTGTTTTTT.

This chain connects TRBV5-1 to TRBJ1-4; TRBD1 matches at 10 bases. With V trimmed by 4 bases and J by 7 bases, 7 bases remained unmatched. The CDR3 is 15 amino acids. The germline V gene has CDR1 SGHRS and CDR2 YFSETQ. The CDR3 loop is CASSLGQGGTEKLFF. The CDR3 DNA reads TGCGCCAGCAGCCTAGGACAGGGGGGCACTGAAAAACTGTTTTTT.

V is TRBV5-1 and J is TRBJ1-1, with 8 bases matching TRBD1. J was trimmed by 1 base and V by 0 bases; bases with no gene match: 2. There are 15 residues in the CDR3. CDR1 is SGHRS and CDR2 is YFSETQ in the germline V gene. In DNA, the CDR3 is TGCGCCAGCAGCTTGGGTGGGACAGGGAACACTGAAGCTTTCTTT. This gives the protein CASSLGGTGNTEAFF.